Below, one TCR beta chain is given with its context. The antigen is undetermined. Sequencing of cultured CD4+ T cell DNA used the Oncomine TCR Beta short-read assay. TCRdb re-called the PCR reads with MiXCR, one entry per CDR3 protein. The sample holds 11,000 or so distinct CDR3 sequences, 55% to 75% seen once. The sample originates from a study of vaccination and CD4 T cells after COVID-19. General study results and limits: It was observed that, in convalescent patients, a median around 87% of reactive clones arose only post-vaccination. Spike mono-reactivity was the property of 304 of 307 vaccine-specific clones in convalescent patients.

Germline loops: CDR1 DFQATT, CDR2 SNEGSKA (reference sequence). V gave up 5 bases and J gave up 6 bases; unmatched junction bases: 16. CDR3 length equals 15 residues. Treatment described: approximately 10-day PBMC culture with coronavirus spike peptide pools or control peptides (ViraFEST assay). Half of the medium was exchanged for fresh IL-2 medium, first on day 3 and then on day 7. The receptor's source is a human donor who had recovered from COVID-19. Sequencing was performed on CD4+ T cells from blood, cultured in vitro. This chain links TRBV20-1 with TRBJ2-7; TRBD2 matches at 7 bases. The CDR3 region has the DNA TGCAGTGCTCTGGGTGGACTAGTGGGCAGGGTCGAGCAGTACTTC. It encodes CSALGGLVGRVEQYF.